These 17 T cell receptor beta chains share one sample of origin, sequenced in a study of blood T cell repertoires in COVID-19 (dated by TCRdb to about 2020). Library preparation was by the immunoSEQ multiplex PCR assay. This is the immuneACCESS table as TCRdb keeps it, with only in-frame sequences that have V and J called. A part of the clones is gone; compared with another copy, unresolved V genes explain less than half, and the rest is unexplained. This sample lists some 96,000 clones; roughly 80% were detected once. The top ten hold over 10% of the sample. Source material: peripheral blood. The receptor set was obtained from a woman in her seventies with acute or convalescent COVID-19.

The chain couples TRBV5-1 to TRBJ1-4, with 7 bases identical to TRBD1. CDR3 length: 14 amino acids. V was pared by 1 base and J by 8 bases, with 5 bases of the junction left unmatched. Germline V lookup: CDR1 SGHRS, CDR2 YFSETQ. The CDR3 bases are TGCGCCAGCAGCTTGACAGGGGTAATGGAAAAACTGTTTTTT. Translation gives CASSLTGVMEKLFF.

The V and J genes are TRBV27 and TRBJ2-7; tentative D call: TRBD1 (5 bases). CDR1 and CDR2 (germline): MNHEY, SMNVEV (reference sequence). The V gene lost 4 bases and the J gene lost 5 bases, with 12 bases spanning the gap. The CDR3 is 13 amino acids. CDR3 residues: CASSSAGSHEQYV. The DNA for the CDR3 is TGTGCCAGCAGTTCGGCAGGGTCCCACGAGCAGTACGTC.

This clone has ten or more counts. The genes are TRBV29-1 and TRBJ1-1; no clear D. Trimming pared 1 base from V and 8 bases from J, leaving 8 bases between. The CDR3 totals 11 residues. Germline CDR1 and CDR2: SQVTM and ANQGSEA. CDR3 protein: CSVEVSGEAFF. The CDR3 bases are TGCAGCGTTGAAGTGTCAGGCGAAGCTTTCTTT.

The V gene is TRBV2, the J gene TRBJ1-1; D is undetermined. The CDR3 extends over 14 amino acids. Deletions cut 2 bases from V and 6 bases from J, with 13 bases between. Germline values: CDR1 SNHLY, CDR2 FYNNEI. The CDR3 DNA reads TGTGCCAGCAGTGAATTGCTGGCTTCAGCTGAAGCTTTCTTT. Its protein is CASSELLASAEAFF.

The V gene is TRBV11-2, the J gene TRBJ1-5; TRBD1 agrees at 7 bases. Germline CDR1 is SGHAT and CDR2 is FQNNGV. With V trimmed by 5 bases and J by 6 bases, 13 bases remained unmatched. The CDR3 totals 16 residues. CDR3 sequence reads: CASSPVQGNIGQPQHF. The CDR3 DNA reads TGTGCCAGCAGCCCAGTACAGGGGAACATAGGTCAGCCCCAGCATTTT.

The chain combines TRBV7-3 with TRBJ2-4, with 7 bases lining up with TRBD2. The CDR3 length is 16 residues. V shed 5 bases, J shed 0 bases, and the junction held 7 bases outside the gene matches. The germline gives CDR1 SGHTA, CDR2 FQGTGA. CDR3 sequence: CASSPGGNIAKNIQYF. Written as DNA, the CDR3 is TGTGCCAGCAGCCCCGGGGGGAATATAGCCAAAAACATTCAGTACTTC.

This chain uses TRBV12-5 with TRBJ2-5; 7 bases agree with TRBD2. Trimming at V came to 6 bases and at J to 5 bases, leaving 12 bases not matched to a gene. Per germline, CDR1 LGHNT and CDR2 FRNRAP. The CDR3 extends over 15 amino acids. The CDR3 DNA reads as TGTGCTAGTGGCCCGGGGAGGGGCGTTCGGGAGACCCAGTACTTC. Amino acid sequence: CASGPGRGVRETQYF.

The V call is TRBV7-2, the J call TRBJ1-4; D perhaps matches TRBD1 (5 bases). From germline, CDR1 is SGHTA and CDR2 FQGNSA. The CDR3 length is 15 residues. Trimming took 0 bases from V and 1 from J, leaving 6 bases between them. Here the CDR3 reads CASSLAGGTNEKLFF. In DNA form, the CDR3 reads TGTGCCAGCAGCTTAGCCGGGGGAACTAATGAAAAACTGTTTTTT. Based on the CDR3 plus reference TRBV7-2 and TRBJ1-4, the full variable domain is GAGVSQSPSNKVTEKGKDVELRCDPISGHTALYWYRQSLGQGLEFLIYFQGNSAPDKSGLPSDRFSAERTGGSVSTLTIQRTQQEDSAVYLCASSLAGGTNEKLFFGSGTQLSVL.

This sequence joins TRBV3-1 (or the pseudogene TRBV3-2) and TRBJ1-1, with 8 bases identical to TRBD1. This CDR3 is built from 16 residues. Looked up from germline, CDR1 is LGHDT and CDR2 is YNNKEL (reference sequence). Trimming removed 1 base from V and 1 base from J; junction bases left unmatched: 5. The CDR3 loop is CASSQATGTGNTEAFF. CDR3 in DNA: TGTGCCAGCAGCCAAGCCACCGGGACAGGGAACACTGAAGCTTTCTTT.

This clone was detected only once. The chain employs TRBV5-1 and TRBJ2-1; the match to TRBD2 covers 8 bases. Germline V gene data show CDR1 as SGHRS and CDR2 as YFSETQ. The CDR3 is 16 amino acids. The V gene end was trimmed by 3 bases and the J gene end by 6 bases; junction bases not matched to a gene: 11. The CDR3 here is CASSSTPGLVGNEQFF. The CDR3 DNA follows: TGCGCCAGCAGCTCAACCCCGGGACTAGTGGGCAATGAGCAGTTCTTC.

This clone was seen a single time. The chain combines TRBV6-2 or TRBV6-3 with TRBJ1-5, with 9 positions matching TRBD1. Germline loops: CDR1 MNHEY, CDR2 SVGEGT. The V segment lost 5 bases and the J segment 3 bases; nucleotides outside the gene matches: 8. CDR3 size: 16 residues. The CDR3 is CASSTTGTGFNQPQHF. CDR3 bases: TGTGCCAGCAGTACTACCGGGACAGGGTTCAATCAGCCCCAGCATTTT.

This rearrangement joins TRBV10-3 to TRBJ1-1, with a possible D match to TRBD1 (6 bases). V lost 8 bases and J 4 bases, leaving 14 bases between the germline ends. The CDR3 has 13 residues. Germline-derived CDR1 and CDR2 are ENHRY and SYGVKD. This CDR3 is CAIGQGSGTEAFF. As DNA, the CDR3 is TGTGCCATCGGTCAGGGGTCGGGCACTGAAGCTTTCTTT.

The CDR3 nucleotides read TGTGCCAGCAGCGTAGAGGGGCTCGGTTATGGCTACACCTTC. Its protein is CASSVEGLGYGYTF. The chain employs TRBV9 and TRBJ1-2, with a possible D match to TRBD1 (5 bases). This CDR3 comprises 14 residues. Germline CDR1 is SGDLS and CDR2 is YYNGEE. Trimming cost V 0 bases and J 5 bases, with 11 bases left between them.

This clone has a handful of counts. This chain joins TRBV7-2 and TRBJ2-3, with TRBD2 matching 10 bases. Germline V gene data show CDR1 as SGHTA and CDR2 as FQGNSA. The CDR3 has 15 residues. The ends lost 3 bases at V and 5 bases at J; junction bases unmatched: 5. CDR3 in amino acids: CASSLASGGGDTQYF. The CDR3 nucleotides read TGTGCCAGCAGCTTGGCTAGCGGGGGCGGAGATACGCAGTATTTT.

The rearrangement links TRBV19 to TRBJ1-2; no firm D call. CDR3 length: 13 residues. V gave up 3 bases and J gave up 8 bases, with 13 bases separating them. The germline CDR1 and CDR2 sequences are LNHDA and SQIVND (reference sequence). The CDR3 reads CASSIFLAEGYTF. CDR3 coding DNA: TGTGCCAGTAGTATTTTTCTCGCGGAAGGCTACACCTTC.

V and J are TRBV3-1 (or the pseudogene TRBV3-2) and TRBJ1-1; D is possibly TRBD1 (6 bases). CDR3 length: 16 amino acids. Between the trimmed V and J ends, which lost 0 bases and 5 bases, there was a span of 16 bases. CDR1 and CDR2 (germline): LGHDT, YNNKEL (reference sequence). The CDR3 bases are TGTGCCAGCAGCCAAGAATTCACAAGGGGGGGTACTGAAGCTTTCTTT. It specifies CASSQEFTRGGTEAFF.

This clone has a handful of counts. The genes are TRBV30 and TRBJ2-3; TRBD2 is a possible D gene (5 bases). The germline CDR1 and CDR2 sequences are GTSNPN and SVGIG (reference sequence). The CDR3 sequence is 14 residues long. Trimming removed 3 bases at V and 5 bases at J, with 15 bases between. The CDR3 sequence is CAWRGKRLLDTQYF. CDR3 bases: TGTGCCTGGAGGGGTAAGCGGTTGTTAGATACGCAGTATTTT.